This TCR beta chain was recovered during a study of T cell repertoires in cytomegalovirus infection. Across the whole study: Public TCR beta signatures marked donors with CMV infection and the matching HLA.

TCRdb recomputed calls from the reads with MiXCR, one row per CDR3 protein. The table lists around 750,000 distinct CDR3 sequences, approximately 30% of them singletons, with around 12% in the top ten. Study-wide findings and caveats: HLA-C-restricted CMV-specific TCR beta clonotypes prevailed in the ex vivo response. The cumulative frequency of public TCR beta families distinguished individuals who carried CMV together with the relevant HLA.

In the case of this clonotype: The antigen is unknown.

The material sequenced was cultured CD8+ T cells from PBMCs, taken from culture after CMV antigen stimulation. The receptor was derived from a human donor in good health (CMV status not recorded). Some clones in this sample may be carry-over from other donors' samples.

The CDR3 bases are TGCGCCAGCAAATATAGCGGGGGGCTAGACTACGAGCAGTACTTC. Amino acid sequence: CASKYSGGLDYEQYF. The chain has TRBV5-1 and TRBJ2-7; 10 positions agree with TRBD2. CDR3 length: 15 residues. CDR1 is SGHRS, CDR2 YFSETQ, per germline. J lost 3 bases, V lost 6 bases, and 9 bases had no gene match.